This T cell receptor (beta chain) comes out of a study of shared clonotypes between healthy human individuals. General study points: The study generally estimated greater richness for naive than memory subsets. A limitation of the genetic and exposure-history diversity represented arose from few donors.

A note on this clone: Its target is not known.

As processed by the authors: ImmunoSEQ only sent back junction sequences with no quality scores, so filtering was done differently. Sequenced by immunoSEQ multiplex PCR; TCRdb stores in-frame clones only, minus some. V and J calls and clone size are given by that table; D and trimming were obtained from the DNA. This sample has about 2.1 million clones, with approximately 94% found just once. This CDR3 contains 15 residues. The V end lost 0 bases, the J end lost 8 bases, and 16 bases lay between the germline ends. Germline V CDR1 and CDR2: KGHSH, LQKENI. Positive CCR7 selection of CD45RO-negative cells yielded the naive CD8 cells, and terminally differentiated effector memory CD45RA+ cells were excluded.

The chain has TRBV18 and TRBJ1-1; D perhaps matches TRBD1 (6 bases). This sequence was found in a man aged 18 to 30 in good health. Some clones in this sample may be carry-over from other donors' samples. Sequenced: naive CD8+ T cells from PBMCs. CDR3 sequence reads: CASSPPLEGGQEAFF. CDR3 coding DNA: TGTGCCAGCTCACCACCTCTGGAGGGGGGTCAGGAAGCTTTCTTT.